The clone carrying this TCR beta chain was detected once. Antigen specificity is unknown. Clones were sequenced by immunoSEQ multiplex PCR, and TCRdb holds only the in-frame ones, with some missing. Seen here are 100,000 to 150,000 clones, about four fifths observed once, and the top ten hold approximately 3%. This CDR3 contains 14 residues. Germline values: CDR1 SGHNT, CDR2 YYREEE (reference sequence). Time point in this sample: baseline pretreatment blood. The treatment denotes: 15 Gy SBRT to primary tumor, nephrectomy 4 weeks later. After SBRT, blood was collected at 2 and 4 weeks, plus baseline. The sample belongs to a study of radiation and T cells in renal cell carcinoma. Overall study findings and caveats: Top tumor clonotypes rose in blood 2 weeks post-radiation, then contracted. No pretreatment tumor biopsies were available for baseline clonotypes.

This receptor was taken from a woman aged 60-75 years with renal cell carcinoma. The specimen was blood, collected from a patient whose treatment included radiotherapy and nephrectomy. The chain carries TRBV5-4 and TRBJ2-5; no firm D call. The DNA end is more similar to TRBJ2-7, so the J call may be wrong. The CDR3 coding sequence is TGTGCCAGCAGCTTGGCCGGCGCCCCCTACGAGCAGTACTTC. This translates into CASSLAGAPYEQYF.